The entry that follows covers one TCR beta chain sequence. Antigen: not known. PBMCs were sourced from roughly 9.1 ml fresh peripheral blood. It was RNA transcripts that yielded the amplified TCR beta CDR3 regions. The HTBI primer set drove a first-round RT-PCR of the TCR CDR3. From the multiplex PCR reads, TCRdb called clonotypes with MiXCR, one entry per CDR3 protein. Found here are about 350,000 distinct CDR3 sequences, approximately 14% of them singletons; the top ten hold approximately 19%. Germline V gene sequence: CDR1 WNHNN, CDR2 SYGVQD (reference sequence). The CDR3 totals 14 residues. Germline trimming cut 8 bases from V and 2 bases from J; bases unmatched to any gene: 9. This record comes from a study of T cells in Graves' hyperthyroidism and ophthalmopathy. As for the study in general: Peripheral blood was secured at the point of initial diagnosis, before any treatment. General observations from the study: Among clonotypes expanded in thyroid above 0.001, most were also found in blood.

This TCR was recovered from an older woman with Graves' ophthalmopathy. The gene calls are TRBV10-1 and TRBJ2-7; 7 bases are shared with TRBD1. Sequences were obtained from blood. CDR3 in DNA: TGCGCCAGCGGTTGGGGACAGCCGCCCTACGAGCAGTACTTC. Its protein is CASGWGQPPYEQYF.